This T cell receptor (beta chain) was captured in a study of response to subunit inactivated influenza vaccine (dated by TCRdb to the late 2010s). For the study in its entirety: Deep quantitative profiling of the T cell receptor repertoire was used in the study to follow responses to a trivalent subunit inactivated influenza vaccine.

The method behind the library was RT-PCR. The instrument was an Illumina HiSeq 2500. Through fastp at Q25 and MiXCR, TCRdb rebuilt clones from the public reads, retaining in-frame beta chains. Every CDR3 protein is listed once, alongside the most common genes and DNA of its rows. The sample yields over 300,000 distinct CDR3 sequences; 20% to 25% were counted once. Of the sample, roughly a tenth is held by the ten largest clones. Comments on this clonotype: Its recognized antigen is unknown. Base qualities are missing; no much larger clone stands one base away.

On the study overall, not on this receptor specifically: The authors suggested that each seasonal influenza vaccination may recruit only a limited number of new T cells.

V is pruned by 6 bases and J by 5 bases, leaving 5 bases of the junction without a gene match. From cysteine to phenylalanine, the CDR3 is 15 amino acids long. Here the CDR3 DNA is all that survives: 45 bases in frame from base 1. The specimen was PBMCs from blood, collected less than 22 months after vaccination. The V gene is TRBV12-3 or TRBV12-4 and the J gene is TRBJ2-2, with 11 bases in between that match TRBD2. This TCR derives from a man aged 45 to 75 who received an inactivated influenza vaccine. Donor details come from another sample of the same person, matched by shared clones. The nucleotides are TGTGCCAGCAGCGGGACTAGCGGAGGGACCGGGGAGCTGTTTTTT. This yields the protein CASSGTSGGTGELFF.